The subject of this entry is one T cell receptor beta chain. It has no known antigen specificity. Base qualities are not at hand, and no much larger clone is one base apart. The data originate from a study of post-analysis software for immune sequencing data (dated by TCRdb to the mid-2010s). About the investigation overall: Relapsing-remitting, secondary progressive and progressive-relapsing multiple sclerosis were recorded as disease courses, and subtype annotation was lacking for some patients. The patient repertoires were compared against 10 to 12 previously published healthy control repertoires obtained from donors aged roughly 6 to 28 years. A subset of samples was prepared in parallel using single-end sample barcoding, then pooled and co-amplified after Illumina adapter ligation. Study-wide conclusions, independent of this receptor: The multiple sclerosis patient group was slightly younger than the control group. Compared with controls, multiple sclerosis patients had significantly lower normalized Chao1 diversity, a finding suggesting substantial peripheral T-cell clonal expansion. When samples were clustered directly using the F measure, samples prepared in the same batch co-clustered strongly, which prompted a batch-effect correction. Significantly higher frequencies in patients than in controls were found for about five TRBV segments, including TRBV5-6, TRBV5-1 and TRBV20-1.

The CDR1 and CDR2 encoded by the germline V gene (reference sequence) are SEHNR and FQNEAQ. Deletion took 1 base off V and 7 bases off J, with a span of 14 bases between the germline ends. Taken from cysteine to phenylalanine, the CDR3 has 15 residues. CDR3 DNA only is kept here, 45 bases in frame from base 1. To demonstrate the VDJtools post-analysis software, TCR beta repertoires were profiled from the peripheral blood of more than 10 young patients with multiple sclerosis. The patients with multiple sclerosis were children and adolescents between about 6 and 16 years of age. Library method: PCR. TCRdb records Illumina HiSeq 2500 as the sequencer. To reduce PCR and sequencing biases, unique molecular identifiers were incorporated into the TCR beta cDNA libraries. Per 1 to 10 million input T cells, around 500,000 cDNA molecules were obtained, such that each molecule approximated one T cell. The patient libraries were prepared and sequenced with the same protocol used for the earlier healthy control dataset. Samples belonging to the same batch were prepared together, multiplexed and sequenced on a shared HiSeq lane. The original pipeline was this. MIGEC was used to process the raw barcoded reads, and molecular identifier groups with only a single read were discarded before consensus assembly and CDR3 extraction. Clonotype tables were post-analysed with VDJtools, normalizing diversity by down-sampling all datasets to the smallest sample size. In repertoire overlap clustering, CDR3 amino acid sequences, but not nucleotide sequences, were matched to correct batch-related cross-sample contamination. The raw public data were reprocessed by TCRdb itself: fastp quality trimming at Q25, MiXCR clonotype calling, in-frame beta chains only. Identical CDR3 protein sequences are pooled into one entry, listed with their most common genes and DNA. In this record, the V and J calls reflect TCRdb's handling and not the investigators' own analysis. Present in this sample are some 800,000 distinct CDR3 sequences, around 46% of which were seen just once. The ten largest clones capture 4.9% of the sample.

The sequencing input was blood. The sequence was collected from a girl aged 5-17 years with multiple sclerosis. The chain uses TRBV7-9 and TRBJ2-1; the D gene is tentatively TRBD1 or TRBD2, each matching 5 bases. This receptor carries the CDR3 CASSLGGGRRNEQFF. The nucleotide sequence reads TGTGCCAGCAGCTTAGGGGGCGGCAGGAGGAATGAGCAGTTCTTC.